The 9 T cell receptor beta chains reported below all come from one sample, sequenced in a study of T cells after yellow fever vaccination. In TCRdb, the 5' RACE reads were re-called with MiXCR into one record per CDR3 protein. The table shows 250,000 to 300,000 distinct CDR3 sequences, with roughly 4.8% occurring only once. The material was CD4+ T cells sorted from PBMCs, obtained on the day of the yellow fever booster vaccination. These TCRs come from a young man who received the YFV17D yellow fever vaccine.

This clonotype was found many times. This rearrangement joins TRBV7-2 to TRBJ2-4, with 12 bases matching TRBD2. CDR1 is SGHTA, CDR2 FQGNSA, per germline. V dropped 5 bases and J dropped 2; count of bases not matched to a gene: 4. The CDR3 has 16 residues. CDR3 in amino acids: CASSLTSGGSKNIQYF. The CDR3 nucleotides are TGTGCCAGCAGCCTGACTAGCGGGGGCTCCAAAAACATTCAGTACTTC.

This clonotype was observed a few times. This rearrangement joins TRBV7-3 to TRBJ1-1; D unclear. Trimming stripped 8 bases from V and 3 bases from J, with 13 bases between. This CDR3 is 13 amino acids long. Germline V gene data show CDR1 as SGHTA and CDR2 as FQGTGA. CDR3 loop: CASAKGVDTEAFF. CDR3 DNA: TGTGCCAGCGCAAAAGGAGTGGACACTGAAGCTTTCTTT.

This chain joins TRBV2 and TRBJ2-5, with D unclear. Trimming left V 7 bases short and J 4 bases short, with 16 bases between. Germline loops: CDR1 SNHLY, CDR2 FYNNEI. This CDR3 contains 14 residues. The CDR3 DNA sequence: TGTGCCAGCACCGGCCCCCACTCGTTAGAGACCCAGTACTTC. Translation gives CASTGPHSLETQYF.

This clonotype was recorded at least ten times. The conserved phenylalanine or tryptophan is not found at the CDR3 terminus, so this likely reflects a read error. Because the CDR3's place on the DNA is in doubt, the DNA is left out and the CDR3 is given as listed by TCRdb. The V gene is TRBV5-1, the J gene TRBJ2-3; the D call of TRBD2 is as the table states it, not checked on the DNA. The CDR3 length is 12 residues, termini included. Germline lookup yields CDR1 SGHRS and CDR2 YFSETQ. This CDR3 reads CASSLDGGLADI.

The CDR3, as DNA: TGTGCCAGCAGTTACAGGGTTCGTCAGCCCCAGCATTTT. Amino acid sequence: CASSYRVRQPQHF. The chain links TRBV6-5 to TRBJ1-5; D is undetermined. This CDR3 is built from 13 residues. Germline V lookup: CDR1 MNHEY, CDR2 SVGAGI. V lost 2 bases and J 6 bases, leaving 8 bases between the germline ends.

This clonotype was recorded a few times. V gene TRBV5-1 combines with J gene TRBJ2-2, with D perhaps TRBD1 or TRBD2 (5 bases each). Germline CDR1 reads SGHRS; CDR2 reads YFSETQ. Trimming took 3 bases from V and 2 from J, leaving 17 bases between them. CDR3 length: 17 amino acids. DNA for the CDR3: TGCGCCAGCAGCTGGGGACCTAACCGGGGTAACACCGGGGAGCTGTTTTTT. Protein: CASSWGPNRGNTGELFF.

The chain joins TRBV6-5 to TRBJ2-7, with D maybe TRBD2 (6 bases). This CDR3 has 14 residues. Germline CDR1 MNHEY, CDR2 SVGAGI. V lost 5 bases and J lost 4, with 15 bases in between. CDR3 residues: CASSRDPGLYEQYV. The CDR3 nucleotides read TGTGCCAGCAGTCGTGACCCGGGACTTTACGAGCAGTACGTC.

This clonotype was recorded many times. The V gene is TRBV4-3, the J gene TRBJ2-1; 10 bases line up with TRBD2. Unmatched junction bases numbered 7, after V lost 1 base and J lost 4 bases. Germline CDR1 reads LGHNA; CDR2 reads YSLEER. The CDR3 has 17 residues. The CDR3 bases are TGCGCCAGCAGCCAAGTCAGCGGACTAGCGGAGTACAATGAGCAGTTCTTC. Translation gives CASSQVSGLAEYNEQFF.

This chain uses TRBV7-8 with TRBJ2-6; weak D call: TRBD1 (5 bases). The CDR3 contains 16 residues. Trimming removed 3 bases at V and 0 bases at J, with 9 bases between. CDR1 is SGHVS and CDR2 is FQNEAQ in the germline V gene. The CDR3 spells CASSLSRGSGANVLTF. The CDR3 region has the DNA TGTGCCAGCAGCTTGAGTAGGGGCTCTGGGGCCAACGTCCTGACTTTC.